The 21 T cell receptor beta chains listed next were all sequenced from one sample in a study of early T cells in non-severe SARS-CoV-2 infection (dated by TCRdb to the early 2020s). The method behind the library was 5' RACE. The run used a NextSeq 500. TCRdb ran its own pipeline on the public reads, namely fastp trimming at Q25 and MiXCR clone calling, and kept in-frame beta chains. Each record represents a unique CDR3 protein, reported with the most common genes and DNA among its rows. The sample table contains 71,000 or so distinct CDR3 sequences; only one count was recorded for about an eighth of them. The ten largest clones add up to about 14% of the sample. The sample comprised whole blood. The receptors were gathered from an adult who was a healthcare worker with PCR-confirmed SARS-CoV-2 infection or an uninfected control (not recorded which).

This clonotype was seen a handful of times. The V call is TRBV3-1, the J call TRBJ2-2, with TRBD1 identical over 12 bases. J was trimmed by 6 bases and V by 7 bases; bases with no gene match: 12. CDR3 length equals 17 residues. Germline V gene data show CDR1 as LGHDT and CDR2 as YNNKEL (reference sequence). This chain's CDR3 is CASTSGPGTGGSGELFF. In DNA form, the CDR3 reads TGTGCCAGCACCTCCGGCCCCGGGACAGGGGGCTCCGGGGAGCTGTTTTTT.

Only a few counts were recorded for this clonotype. This chain connects TRBV11-2 to TRBJ2-5; 8 nucleotides agree with TRBD2. Germline values: CDR1 SGHAT, CDR2 FQNNGV. The CDR3 spans 15 residues. Trimming took 1 base from V and 4 from J; bases not matched to a gene: 5. The CDR3 sequence is CASSLVSGGLETQYF. DNA of the CDR3: TGTGCCAGCAGCTTAGTATCGGGGGGGCTAGAGACCCAGTACTTC.

This clonotype was detected many times. The chain joins TRBV7-9 to TRBJ2-7; D ambiguous. In germline, CDR1 is SEHNR, CDR2 FQNEAQ (reference sequence). This CDR3 has 11 amino acids. V lost 8 bases, J lost 6 bases, and 11 bases lay in between. For the CDR3, the DNA is TGTGCCAGCGCAACCGGGTCCGAGCAGTACTTC. Protein: CASATGSEQYF.

The table lists this clonotype with many counts. The chain carries TRBV6-6 and TRBJ2-1, with D maybe TRBD2 (6 bases). Trimming shortened V by 2 bases and J by 12 bases, and 17 bases separated the two germline ends. The CDR3 spans 14 residues. The germline V gene has CDR1 MNHNY and CDR2 SVGAGI (reference sequence). The CDR3 DNA follows: TGTGCCAGCAGTTACCAACTCGGGATGGGGGGGCAGTTCTTC. Its protein is CASSYQLGMGGQFF.

The V gene is TRBV29-1, the J gene TRBJ1-2; 9 nucleotides match TRBD1. V shed 1 base and J 5 bases; nucleotides not matched to a gene: 2. This CDR3 region has 13 residues. Germline CDR1 SQVTM, CDR2 ANQGSEA. CDR3 sequence (DNA): TGCAGCGTTGAAGCCGACAGGGGGTATGGCTACACCTTC. Amino acid sequence: CSVEADRGYGYTF.

This clonotype was seen a few times. The CDR3 DNA sequence: TGTGCCACCAGGGGGAACCCTCAGGCTTTCTTT. Protein sequence: CATRGNPQAFF. The gene calls are TRBV28 and TRBJ1-1, with 7 bases identical to TRBD1. The V gene end was trimmed by 10 bases and the J gene end by 11 bases; junction bases not matched to a gene: 10. Germline V gene data show CDR1 as MDHEN and CDR2 as SYDVKM. The CDR3 runs 11 residues.

V gene TRBV12-3 or TRBV12-4 combines with J gene TRBJ2-3; either TRBD1 or TRBD2 may supply D (7 bases each). The V end was cut by 5 bases, the J end by 4 bases, with 10 bases between. The CDR3 runs to 13 residues. CDR3 loop: CASSPGGADTQYF. DNA for the CDR3: TGTGCCAGCAGTCCAGGGGGGGCAGATACGCAGTATTTT.

This clonotype was detected ten times or more. This chain links TRBV29-1 with TRBJ1-1; no reliable D call. Trimming shortened V by 6 bases and J by 0 bases, and 8 bases separated the two germline ends. The CDR3 runs to 12 residues. Germline loops: CDR1 SQVTM, CDR2 ANQGSEA. CDR3 nucleotides: TGCAGCGTGTCTCCTGTGAACACTGAAGCTTTCTTT. Residues: CSVSPVNTEAFF.

This clonotype was observed many times. The chain carries TRBV7-2 and TRBJ2-7; the match to TRBD1 covers 8 bases. The germline CDR1 and CDR2 sequences are SGHTA and FQGNSA. V shed 4 bases and J 7 bases; nucleotides not matched to a gene: 9. The CDR3 runs to 14 residues. The CDR3 nucleotides are TGTGCCAGCAGCTCCTCTACAGGGGGTGAAGAGCAGTACTTC. Amino acids: CASSSSTGGEEQYF.

The sample holds a few counts of this clonotype. V and J are TRBV7-9 and TRBJ2-2, with no clear D. CDR3 length: 17 amino acids. The V end was cut by 6 bases, the J end by 2 bases, with 19 bases between. Per the germline V gene, CDR1 is SEHNR and CDR2 is FQNEAQ (reference sequence). DNA of the CDR3: TGTGCCAGCAGACCGCCAGGAGTGAACCGAAACACCGGGGAGCTGTTTTTT. This translates into CASRPPGVNRNTGELFF.

This chain connects TRBV11-1 to TRBJ2-2; no clear D gene. The V and J ends lost 6 bases and 4 bases respectively, with 9 bases between them. Germline loops: CDR1 SGHAT, CDR2 FQDESV (reference sequence). This CDR3 has 13 residues. The CDR3 protein is CASRVRATGELFF. For the CDR3, the DNA is TGTGCCAGCAGAGTCCGAGCCACCGGGGAGCTGTTTTTT.

This clonotype was counted many times. The DNA of the CDR3 is TGTGCCAGCAGTCCCGCGGAGGTCGGAAACACCATATATTTT. Translation: CASSPAEVGNTIYF. V is TRBV25-1 and J is TRBJ1-3, with D hard to call. V was clipped by 5 bases and J by 4 bases, with 12 bases between them. Germline CDR1 and CDR2: MGHDK and SYGVNS. The CDR3 covers 14 residues. Full variable domain (missing parts from reference TRBV25-1 and TRBJ1-3): EADIYQTPRYLVIGTGKKITLECSQTMGHDKMYWYQQDPGMELHLIHYSYGVNSTEKGDLSSESTVSRIRTEHFPLTLESARPSHTSQYLCASSPAEVGNTIYFGEGSWLTVV.

This clonotype showed up just a few times. The genes are TRBV12-3 or TRBV12-4 and TRBJ1-1; D unresolved. The CDR3 consists of 13 residues. Trimming pared 6 bases from V and 8 bases from J, leaving 16 bases between. The CDR3 DNA reads as TGTGCCAGCAGCCCGACACCCCCGGGGGAAGCTTTCTTT. Protein sequence: CASSPTPPGEAFF.

This clonotype was seen many times. The chain employs TRBV6-5 and TRBJ2-1; 10 bases agree with TRBD2. Germline CDR1 reads MNHEY; CDR2 reads SVGAGI. Losses at the gene ends were 4 bases for V and 5 bases for J; bases not matched to a gene: 5. This CDR3 is 15 amino acids long. CDR3 loop: CASSSQLAGNNEQFF. Here the CDR3 DNA reads TGTGCCAGCAGTTCTCAACTAGCGGGGAACAATGAGCAGTTCTTC.

This clonotype showed up many times. This rearrangement joins TRBV5-4 to TRBJ1-2; D is possibly TRBD1 (5 bases). This CDR3 comprises 17 residues. Germline V CDR1 and CDR2: SGHNT, YYREEE (reference sequence). V lost 4 bases, J lost 4 bases, and 23 bases lay in between. CDR3 sequence: CASSPGGAGQGTYGYTF. CDR3 coding DNA: TGTGCCAGCAGCCCTGGAGGGGCGGGGCAGGGAACCTATGGCTACACCTTC. Supplemented by reference TRBV5-4 and TRBJ1-2, the full variable domain reads ETGVTQSPTHLIKTRGQQVTLRCSSQSGHNTVSWYQQALGQGPQFIFQYYREEENGRGNFPPRFSGLQFPNYSSELNVNALELDDSALYLCASSPGGAGQGTYGYTFGSGTRLTVV.

In this sample, this clonotype turned up many times. The V and J genes are TRBV28 and TRBJ2-1, with TRBD2 identical over 12 bases. Germline lookup yields CDR1 MDHEN and CDR2 SYDVKM. There are 19 residues in the CDR3. V gave up 3 bases and J gave up 4 bases; unmatched junction bases: 13. The CDR3 is CASSFPPTSGGIKYNEQFF. DNA for the CDR3: TGTGCCAGCAGTTTCCCCCCGACTAGCGGGGGAATTAAATACAATGAGCAGTTCTTC.

The genes are TRBV20-1 and TRBJ1-1; D unresolved. Trimming removed 6 bases from V and 8 bases from J, with 13 bases in between. CDR1 is DFQATT and CDR2 is SNEGSKA in the germline V gene (reference sequence). The CDR3 has 11 amino acids. Written as DNA, the CDR3 is TGCAGTGCCCTCAAGACGTTAGAAGCTTTCTTT. Encoded protein: CSALKTLEAFF.

The chain has TRBV19 and TRBJ1-1; unclear D gene. In germline, CDR1 is LNHDA, CDR2 SQIVND (reference sequence). The germline V and J ends were trimmed by 7 bases and 8 bases, with 17 bases remaining between them. The CDR3 extends over 13 amino acids. The CDR3 DNA follows: TGTGCCAGTAAAATTAGCCCAGAGGCCGAAGCTTTCTTT. Residues: CASKISPEAEAFF.

The chain is built from TRBV4-3 and TRBJ2-7, with 10 nucleotides matching TRBD2. Germline CDR1 reads LGHNA; CDR2 reads YSLEER. V was clipped by 4 bases and J by 3 bases; unmatched bases: 6. This CDR3 is 15 amino acids long. CDR3 DNA sequence: TGCGCCAGCAGCCGATCCGGGACTAGCGACTACGAGCAGTACTTC. Protein: CASSRSGTSDYEQYF.

This clonotype occurred many times. This rearrangement joins TRBV7-3 to TRBJ1-2, with a tentative D call TRBD1 (5 bases). This CDR3 is built from 16 residues. Trimming shortened V by 6 bases and J by 5 bases, and 22 bases separated the two germline ends. Per the germline V gene, CDR1 is SGHTA and CDR2 is FQGTGA. CDR3 coding DNA: TGTGCCAGCAGTTTGGGACGGGCAGGAGTAGGGTATGGCTACACCTTC. It yields the protein CASSLGRAGVGYGYTF. The whole variable domain, remainder taken from reference TRBV7-3 and TRBJ1-2, is GAGVSQTPSNKVTEKGKYVELRCDPISGHTALYWYRQSLGQGPEFLIYFQGTGAADDSGLPNDRFFAVRPEGSVSTLKIQRTERGDSAVYLCASSLGRAGVGYGYTFGSGTRLTVV.

The V gene is TRBV7-6, the J gene TRBJ2-3; D remains unclear. Germline CDR1 SGHVS, CDR2 FNYEAQ. The CDR3 length is 19 residues. V gave up 1 base and J gave up 0 bases, with 20 bases separating them. The CDR3 sequence: CASSLVSRLASLSTDTQYF. CDR3 coding DNA: TGTGCCAGCAGCTTAGTCAGTCGGCTGGCCTCCCTTAGCACAGATACGCAGTATTTT.